Presented here are 9 T cell receptor beta chains from one specimen sequenced in a study of T cells in Graves' hyperthyroidism and ophthalmopathy. Researchers amplified the TCR beta CDR3 regions from RNA transcripts. HTBI primers were used for first-round RT-PCR of the TCR CDR3. Each CDR3 protein gets one entry after TCRdb re-called the multiplex PCR reads with MiXCR. The table includes hundreds of thousands of distinct CDR3 sequences, roughly 14% detected once. Input material: blood. These TCRs come from a woman between 18 and 29 years old with Graves' hyperthyroidism.

Many counts were recorded for this clonotype. The chain joins TRBV7-3 to TRBJ2-1; 16 bases are shared with TRBD2. The V and J ends lost 5 bases and 9 bases, in that order; junction bases with no gene match: 10. Looked up from germline, CDR1 is SGHTA and CDR2 is FQGTGA. The CDR3 contains 17 residues. The CDR3 protein is CASSPPPGLAGGGEQFF. CDR3 DNA: TGTGCCAGCAGCCCTCCCCCGGGACTAGCGGGAGGGGGTGAGCAGTTCTTC. Based on the CDR3 plus reference TRBV7-3 and TRBJ2-1, the full variable domain is GAGVSQTPSNKVTEKGKYVELRCDPISGHTALYWYRQSLGQGPEFLIYFQGTGAADDSGLPNDRFFAVRPEGSVSTLKIQRTERGDSAVYLCASSPPPGLAGGGEQFFGPGTRLTVL.

This chain links TRBV4-2 with TRBJ1-5, with 7 bases aligning to TRBD1. The J segment lost 5 bases and the V segment lost 3 bases, leaving 7 bases of the junction unmatched. Germline-derived CDR1 and CDR2 are LGHNA and YNFKEQ. CDR3 length: 15 amino acids. The CDR3 loop is CASSHTGDSHQPQHF. DNA for the CDR3: TGTGCCAGCAGCCACACCGGGGACAGTCATCAGCCCCAGCATTTT.

This clonotype was seen a handful of times. The J gene is TRBJ1-1, the V gene TRBV15; possibly TRBD1 for D (6 bases). The CDR3 is 12 amino acids. From germline, CDR1 is LNHNV and CDR2 YYDKDF (reference sequence). Trimming stripped 3 bases from V and 7 bases from J, with 9 bases between. Written as DNA, the CDR3 is TGTGCCACCAGCAGCAGGGGAGGTGAAGCTTTCTTT. It translates to CATSSRGGEAFF.

The chain recombines TRBV3-1 with TRBJ1-2; D might be TRBD1 (5 bases). Germline V gene sequence: CDR1 LGHDT, CDR2 YNNKEL (reference sequence). The CDR3 has 14 amino acids. The germline V and J ends were trimmed by 4 bases and 3 bases, with 12 bases remaining between them. The CDR3 nucleotides are TGTGCCAGCAGCCGGAGACAGCGGGACTATGGCTACACCTTC. It is translated as CASSRRQRDYGYTF.

This clonotype was seen more than once but under ten times. The CDR3 DNA reads as TGTGCCAGCAGCCGCGGAGGGGCGAGGGCGCGGACCATTCAGTACTTC. Translation: CASSRGGARARTIQYF. The rearrangement joins TRBV7-2 to TRBJ2-4, with D perhaps matching TRBD2 (6 bases). Germline CDR1 is SGHTA and CDR2 is FQGNSA. V lost 5 bases to trimming and J lost 9 bases, with 23 bases between them. This CDR3 spans 16 amino acids.

J is TRBJ2-7 and V is TRBV3-1, with D perhaps given as TRBD1 or TRBD2 (5 bases each). The V end was cut by 1 base, the J end by 3 bases, with 13 bases between. CDR1 LGHDT and CDR2 YNNKEL come from the germline V gene (reference sequence). CDR3 size: 15 residues. CDR3 nucleotides: TGTGCCAGCAGCCAAGTCGAGGGGCGCCGCTACGAGCAGTACTTC. It codes for CASSQVEGRRYEQYF.

Concerning this clonotype: It may be a read error: a sequence one base away is much more abundant. The chain links TRBV7-9 to TRBJ2-7, with D possibly being TRBD1 (5 bases). This CDR3 has 13 residues. Germline lookup yields CDR1 SEHNR and CDR2 FQNEAQ (reference sequence). The CDR3 loop reads CASGLSGRDEQYF. For the CDR3, the DNA is TGTGCCAGCGGCTTATCCGGCAGGGACGAGCAGTACTTC.

This clonotype was counted many times. The chain employs TRBV5-6 and TRBJ2-7, with D uncertain. Trimming stripped 0 bases from V and 0 bases from J, with 10 bases between. Germline CDR1 is SGHDT and CDR2 is YYEEEE. The CDR3 length is 15 residues. In nucleotides, the CDR3 is TGTGCCAGCAGCTTGGGAAGCACAGTCTCCTACGAGCAGTACTTC. Its protein is CASSLGSTVSYEQYF.

This clonotype has at least ten counts. The V call is TRBV11-2, the J call TRBJ2-1; D is uncertain. Germline CDR1 is SGHAT and CDR2 is FQNNGV. V was trimmed by 5 bases and J by 0 bases, leaving 8 bases between them. CDR3 length equals 14 residues. For the CDR3, the DNA is TGTGCCAGCAGCCTGAGTAGCTCCTACAATGAGCAGTTCTTC. Protein product: CASSLSSSYNEQFF.